This T cell receptor (beta chain) was sequenced in a study of OX40 agonist ivuxolimab in advanced cancers. Study-level findings and limits: CD8+ T cells (on average) carried more expanded clones than CD4+ T cells. Clonal expansion in partial responders at 0.1-3.0 mg/kg ranked among the lowest.

This CDR3 has 17 residues. Deletions cut 3 bases from V and 4 bases from J, with 20 bases between. Per the germline V gene, CDR1 is SGDLS and CDR2 is YYNGEE. As concerns this clone: The antigen is unknown.

Only in-frame clones appear in the TCRdb table, and some are missing; sequencing was by immunoSEQ multiplex PCR. The repertoire holds over 50,000 clones, with approximately 90% as singletons. The chain employs TRBV9 and TRBJ1-3; possibly TRBD1 for D (6 bases). This sequence originates from an adult with an advanced solid tumor such as melanoma, head and neck, liver or kidney cancer. The source was CD4+ or CD8+ T cells sorted from blood, collected in a trial of the OX40 agonist ivuxolimab. CDR3 region: CASSAAKAGVRGNTIYF. The CDR3 DNA reads as TGTGCCAGCAGCGCAGCGAAAGCAGGGGTCAGGGGAAACACCATATATTTT.